A selection of T cell receptor beta chains follows, all from one sample in a study of cytomegalovirus exposure and HLA in healthy donors. The method was immunoSEQ multiplex PCR; TCRdb's version includes in-frame clones alone and lacks a portion of them. This sample's table reports 100,000 to 150,000 clones. Sequencing input: PBMCs. These receptors were taken from a woman aged 40 to 50 in good health and CMV-seropositive. Each CDR3 is given with its conserved first and last residue. Each record gives: V gene, J gene, CDR3 protein.

>TRBV19|TRBJ2-7
CASRGTAYEQYF
>TRBV30|TRBJ2-7
CAWGGLYEQYF
>TRBV6-6|TRBJ1-1
CASRTGVLNTEAFF
>TRBV25-1|NA
CASSEWGTGLNYEQYF
>TRBV7-3|TRBJ2-3
CASSFGTGAADTQYF
>TRBV2|TRBJ2-1
CASTLGGSIYNEQFF
>TRBV28|TRBJ2-1
CASSSDGDEQFF
>TRBV9|TRBJ2-2
CASSARSPGQGSLSGELFF
>TRBV28|TRBJ1-2
CASSYRTGGYGYTF
>TRBV5-1|TRBJ2-7
CASSPSTGGEQYF
>TRBV5-1|TRBJ2-2
CASSLGLAGVLPNTGELFF
>TRBV7-2|TRBJ2-1
CASSLDGDEQFF
>TRBV6-5|TRBJ1-2
CASSYMGQGKRGYTF
>TRBV6-1|TRBJ2-7
CASTQGHYEQYF
>TRBV4-2|TRBJ1-1
CASSQDQAGNTEAFF
>TRBV29-1|TRBJ2-7
CSVDLATASNEQYF
>TRBV5-1|TRBJ1-1
CASSLYGAEAFF
>TRBV30|TRBJ2-5
CACRDSAFGTQYF
>TRBV5-6|TRBJ2-4
CASSPGTGGPYF
>TRBV28|TRBJ1-2
CASSRPFGGYTF
>TRBV30|TRBJ2-7
CVCGGPYEQYF
>TRBV5-1|TRBJ2-7
CASSLGPGGYYEQYF
>TRBV15|TRBJ2-7
CATSRASLGQSGEQYF
>TRBV5-6|TRBJ2-7
CASSQRLARGEQYF
>TRBV18|TRBJ2-5
CASSPPGGETQYF
>TRBV7-8|TRBJ1-3
CASSSTPLSGNTIYF
>TRBV18|TRBJ2-7
CASSPGTGNDAYEQYF
>TRBV6-5|TRBJ2-3
CASSYSTGGGTDTQYF
>TRBV2|TRBJ2-7
CASGADREQYF
>TRBV7-8|TRBJ2-7
CASSPPGFRGSYEQYF
>TRBV9|TRBJ1-3
CASSVDSGAGNTIYF
>TRBV27|TRBJ2-5
CATSSQGGRETQYF
>TRBV28|TRBJ1-3
CASTDSFPQSSGNTIYF
>TRBV28|TRBJ1-5
CASRKTGNQPQHF
>TRBV7-6|TRBJ2-2
CASSLVLSGSLHTGELFF
>TRBV5-1|TRBJ2-1
CASSLLAGGPGEQFF